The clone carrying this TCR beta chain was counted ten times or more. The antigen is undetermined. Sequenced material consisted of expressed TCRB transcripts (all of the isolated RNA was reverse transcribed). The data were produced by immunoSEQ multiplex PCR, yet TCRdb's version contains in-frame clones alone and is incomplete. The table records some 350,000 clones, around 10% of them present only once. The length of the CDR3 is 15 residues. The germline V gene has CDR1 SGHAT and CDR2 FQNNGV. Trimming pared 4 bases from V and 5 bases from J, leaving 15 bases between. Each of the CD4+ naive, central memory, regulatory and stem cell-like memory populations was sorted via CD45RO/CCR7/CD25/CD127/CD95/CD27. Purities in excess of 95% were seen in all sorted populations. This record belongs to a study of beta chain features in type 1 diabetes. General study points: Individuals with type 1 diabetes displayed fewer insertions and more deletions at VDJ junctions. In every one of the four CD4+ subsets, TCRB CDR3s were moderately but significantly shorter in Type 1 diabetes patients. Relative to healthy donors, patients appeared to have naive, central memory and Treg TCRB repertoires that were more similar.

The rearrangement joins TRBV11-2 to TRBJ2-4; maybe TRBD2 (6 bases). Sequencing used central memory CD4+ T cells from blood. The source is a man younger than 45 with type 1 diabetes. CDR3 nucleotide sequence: TGTGCCAGCAGCTCAGATACCGGAGGGGAAAACATTCAGTACTTC. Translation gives CASSSDTGGENIQYF.